The 2 T cell receptor beta chains below all came from one sample that was sequenced in a study of CXCR3-negative and CXCR3-positive naive CD8 T cells. Libraries were UMI-labeled 5' RACE TRB cDNA. TCRdb reprocessed the 5' RACE reads; each CDR3 protein has one entry and no DNA is given. In total, the table holds some 56,000 distinct CDR3 sequences. Sequenced material: memory CD8+ T cells from blood. The receptors here all came from a human donor in good health. Some clones in this sample may be carry-over from other donors' samples.

V is TRBV12-3 or TRBV12-4 and J is TRBJ2-1. The CDR3 covers 16 residues. CDR3 region: CASSLIVTSPNNEQFF.

The chain recombines TRBV7-3 with TRBJ1-1; the D call of TRBD1 rests on TCRdb alone, since no DNA is present to check it. The CDR3 has 14 amino acids. Germline lookup yields CDR1 SGHTA and CDR2 FQGTGA. The CDR3 loop reads CASSPLDSVTEAFF.